The present TCR beta chain was sequenced within a study of neurological immune-mediated disorders. Broader study findings: No CDR3 amino acid sequences recurred among expanded clones across subjects, suggesting private repertoires in all groups. The study found the most TCR clonal expansion in HTLV-1-associated myelopathy and the least in multiple sclerosis, below healthy controls.

Ten or more counts support this clonotype. Its antigen is not identified. The unsorted libraries originated from 2 million PBMCs kept at -80 C. Germline lookup yields CDR1 DFQATT and CDR2 SNEGSKA (reference sequence). The CDR3 totals 13 residues. The V gene lost 6 bases and the J gene lost 11 bases, with 22 bases spanning the gap. The authors produced cDNA by 5'RACE using 10-nucleotide random UMIs. TCRdb reprocessed the 5' RACE reads with MiXCR, giving one entry per CDR3 protein. The table lists 60,000 to 70,000 distinct CDR3 sequences, 5.2% of them singletons. The receptor was derived from a human donor with multiple sclerosis. The donor label of this sample is uncertain. The material sequenced was PBMCs. The chain recombines TRBV20-1 with TRBJ1-1; TRBD1 might be the D (5 bases). CDR3 coding DNA: TGCAGTGCCTCCCTTTCGGGGGTAGCTTGGGCTTTCTTT. Translated: CSASLSGVAWAFF.